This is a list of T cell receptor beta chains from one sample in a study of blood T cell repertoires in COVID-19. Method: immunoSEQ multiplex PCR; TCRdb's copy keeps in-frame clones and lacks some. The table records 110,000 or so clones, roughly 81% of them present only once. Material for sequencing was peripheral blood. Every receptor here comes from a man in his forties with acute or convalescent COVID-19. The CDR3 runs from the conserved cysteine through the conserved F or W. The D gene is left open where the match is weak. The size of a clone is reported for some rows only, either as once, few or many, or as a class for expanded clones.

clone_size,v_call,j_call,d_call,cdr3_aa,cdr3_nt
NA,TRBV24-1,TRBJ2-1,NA,CATSDSLGDEQFF,TGTGCCACCAGTGATTCGCTCGGGGATGAGCAGTTCTTC
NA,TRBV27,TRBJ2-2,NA,CASSLSQTGSAGELFF,TGTGCCAGCAGTTTATCCCAAACAGGGTCAGCCGGGGAGCTGTTTTTT
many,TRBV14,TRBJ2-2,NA,CASSHYRDGELFF,TGTGCCAGCAGCCACTACCGGGACGGGGAGCTGTTTTTT
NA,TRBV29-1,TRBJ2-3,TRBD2,CSVEDPRLAGTDTQYF,TGCAGCGTTGAAGATCCGAGACTAGCTGGCACAGATACGCAGTATTTT
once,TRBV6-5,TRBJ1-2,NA,CASSRIQGNYGYTF,TGTGCCAGCAGCCGAATACAGGGTAACTATGGCTACACCTTC
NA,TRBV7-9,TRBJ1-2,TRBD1,CASSWTGPNYGYTF,TGTGCCAGCAGCTGGACAGGACCTAACTATGGCTACACCTTC
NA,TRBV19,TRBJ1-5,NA,CASVGTHRGDWPQHF,TGTGCCAGTGTAGGGACTCACAGAGGGGATTGGCCCCAGCATTTT
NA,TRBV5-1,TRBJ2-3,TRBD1,CASSPDRAITDTQYF,TGCGCCAGCAGCCCAGACAGGGCCATCACAGATACGCAGTATTTT
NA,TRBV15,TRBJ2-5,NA,CATSRADQETQYF,TGTGCCACCAGCAGAGCCGACCAAGAGACCCAGTACTTC
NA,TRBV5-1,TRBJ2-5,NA,CASSLTNPGLQETQYF,TGCGCCAGCAGCTTAACTAATCCGGGACTCCAAGAGACCCAGTACTTC
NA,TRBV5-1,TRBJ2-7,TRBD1,CASSPGTGTWYEQYF,TGCGCCAGCAGCCCGGGGACAGGGACGTGGTACGAGCAGTACTTC
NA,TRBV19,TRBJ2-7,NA,CASSETGLGSYEQYF,TGTGCCAGTAGTGAAACAGGGCTCGGCTCCTACGAGCAGTACTTC
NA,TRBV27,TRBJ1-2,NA,CASSLFGGARGYTF,TGTGCCAGCAGTTTATTCGGGGGGGCGCGTGGCTACACCTTC
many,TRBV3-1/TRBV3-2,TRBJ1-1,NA,CASSQSSGGTEAFF,TGTGCCAGCAGCCAATCTTCTGGGGGGACTGAAGCTTTCTTT
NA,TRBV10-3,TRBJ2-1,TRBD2,CAISDPGSSGGPLTVF,TGTGCCATCAGTGACCCCGGGTCTAGCGGGGGGCCCCTCACAGTCTTC
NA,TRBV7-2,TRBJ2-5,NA,CASSLSGETQYF,TGTGCCAGCAGCTTAAGCGGGGAGACCCAGTACTTC
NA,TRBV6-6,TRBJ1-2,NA,CASSRNTGQTNYGYTF,TGTGCCAGCAGCCGGAACACCGGACAGACTAACTATGGCTACACCTTC
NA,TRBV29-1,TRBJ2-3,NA,CSVHKRTSTDTQYF,TGCAGCGTCCACAAACGGACTAGCACAGATACGCAGTATTTT
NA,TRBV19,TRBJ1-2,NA,CASSNQQANGYTF,TGTGCCAGTAGTAACCAACAGGCAAATGGCTACACCTTC
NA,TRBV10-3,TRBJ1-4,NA,CAISESGGNEKLFF,TGTGCCATCAGTGAGTCTGGGGGGAACGAAAAACTGTTTTTT
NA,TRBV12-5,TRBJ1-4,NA,CASGLEGDLLEKLFF,TGTGCTAGTGGTTTGGAAGGGGATCTCCTTGAAAAACTGTTTTTT
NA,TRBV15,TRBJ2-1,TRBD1,CATSRAGTGGYNEQFF,TGTGCCACCAGCAGAGCAGGGACAGGGGGCTACAATGAGCAGTTCTTC
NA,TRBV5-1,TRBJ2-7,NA,CASSSSYEQYF,TGCGCCAGCAGCTCTTCCTACGAGCAGTACTTC
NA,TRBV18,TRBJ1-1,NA,CASSPREVGNTEAFF,TGTGCCAGCTCACCCAGGGAAGTCGGGAACACTGAAGCTTTCTTT
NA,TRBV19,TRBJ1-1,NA,CASSIVSNTEAFF,TGTGCCAGTAGTATAGTGAGTAACACTGAAGCTTTCTTT
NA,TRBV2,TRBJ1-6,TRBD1,CASSGTGGNSPLHF,TGTGCCAGCAGTGGGACAGGGGGTAATTCACCCCTCCACTTT
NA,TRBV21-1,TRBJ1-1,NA,CASPISTSTEGVNTEAFF,TGTGCCAGCCCAATTAGTACATCGACAGAGGGGGTGAACACTGAAGCTTTCTTT
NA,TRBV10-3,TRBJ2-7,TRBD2,CAISPVPGGGPDEQYF,TGTGCCATCAGTCCAGTCCCTGGCGGGGGGCCAGACGAGCAGTACTTC
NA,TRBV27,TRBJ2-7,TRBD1,CASSGDQARGEQYF,TGTGCCAGCAGTGGGGACCAGGCCAGGGGGGAGCAGTACTTC
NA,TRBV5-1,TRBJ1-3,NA,CASSLSTVSGNTIYF,TGCGCCAGCAGCCTTTCGACAGTCTCTGGAAACACCATATATTTT
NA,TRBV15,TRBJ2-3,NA,CATSSRDWGTDTQYF,TGTGCCACCAGCAGCCGGGACTGGGGCACAGATACGCAGTATTTT
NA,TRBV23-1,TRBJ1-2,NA,CAIPSTIGDCRPFYGYTF,TGCGCCATCCCGTCCACGATCGGGGACTGCCGACCCTTCTATGGCTACACCTTC
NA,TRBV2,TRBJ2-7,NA,CASCSTVHSYEQYF,TGTGCCTCCTGTTCCACGGTCCACTCCTACGAGCAGTACTTC
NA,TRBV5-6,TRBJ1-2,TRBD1,CASSLGDRQYGYTF,TGTGCCAGCAGCTTGGGGGACAGGCAATATGGCTACACCTTC
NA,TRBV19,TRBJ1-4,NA,CATANRGFLDEKLFF,TGTGCCACAGCGAATAGGGGATTTTTGGATGAAAAACTGTTTTTT
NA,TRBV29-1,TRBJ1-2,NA,CSVLGDYGYGYTF,TGCAGCGTGCTAGGGGATTACGGCTATGGCTACACCTTC
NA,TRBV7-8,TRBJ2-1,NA,CASSSDIYNEQFF,TGTGCCAGCAGCTCCGACATATACAATGAGCAGTTCTTC
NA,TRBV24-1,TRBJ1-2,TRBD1,CATSGTGGNYGYTF,TGTGCCACCAGCGGGACAGGGGGTAACTATGGCTACACCTTC
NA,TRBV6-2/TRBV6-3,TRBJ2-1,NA,CASSLVKAPNEQFF,TGTGCCAGCAGTCTAGTCAAGGCTCCCAATGAGCAGTTCTTC